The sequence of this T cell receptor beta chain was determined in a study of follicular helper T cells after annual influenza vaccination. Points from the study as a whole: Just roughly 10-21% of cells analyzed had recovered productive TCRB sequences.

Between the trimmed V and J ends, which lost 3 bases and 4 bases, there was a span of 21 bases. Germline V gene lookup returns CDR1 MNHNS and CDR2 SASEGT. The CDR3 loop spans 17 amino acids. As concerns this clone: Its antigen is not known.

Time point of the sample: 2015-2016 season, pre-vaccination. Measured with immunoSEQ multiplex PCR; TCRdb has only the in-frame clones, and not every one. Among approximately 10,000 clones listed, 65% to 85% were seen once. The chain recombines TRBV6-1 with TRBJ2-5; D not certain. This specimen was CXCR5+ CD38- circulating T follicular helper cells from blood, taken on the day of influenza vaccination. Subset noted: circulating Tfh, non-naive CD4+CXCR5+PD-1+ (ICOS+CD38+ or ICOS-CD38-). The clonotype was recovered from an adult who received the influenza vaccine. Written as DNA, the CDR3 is TGTGCCAGCAGTGAGGCTGATACCGGGCTAAGGGTAGAGACCCAGTACTTC. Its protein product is CASSEADTGLRVETQYF.